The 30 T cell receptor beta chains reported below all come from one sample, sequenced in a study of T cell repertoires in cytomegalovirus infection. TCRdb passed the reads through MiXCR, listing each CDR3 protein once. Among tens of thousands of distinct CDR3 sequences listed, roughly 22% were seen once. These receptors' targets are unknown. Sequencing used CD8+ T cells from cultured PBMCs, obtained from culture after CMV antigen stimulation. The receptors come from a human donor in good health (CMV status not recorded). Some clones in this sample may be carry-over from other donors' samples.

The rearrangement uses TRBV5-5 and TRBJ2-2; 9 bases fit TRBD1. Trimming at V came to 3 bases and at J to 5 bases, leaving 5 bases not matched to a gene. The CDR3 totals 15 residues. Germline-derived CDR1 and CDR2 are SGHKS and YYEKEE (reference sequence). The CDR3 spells CASSWGQGKTGELFF. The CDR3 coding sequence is TGTGCCAGCAGCTGGGGACAGGGAAAAACCGGGGAGCTGTTTTTT. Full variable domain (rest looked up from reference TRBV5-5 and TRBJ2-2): DAGVTQSPTHLIKTRGQQVTLRCSPISGHKSVSWYQQVLGQGPQFIFQYYEKEERGRGNFPDRFSARQFPNYSSELNVNALLLGDSALYLCASSWGQGKTGELFFGEGSRLTVL.

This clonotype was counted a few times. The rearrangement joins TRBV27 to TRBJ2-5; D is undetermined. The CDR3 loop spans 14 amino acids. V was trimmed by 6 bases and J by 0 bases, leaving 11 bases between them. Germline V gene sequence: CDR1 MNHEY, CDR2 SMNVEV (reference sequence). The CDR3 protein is CASRPLGYQETQYF. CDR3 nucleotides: TGTGCCAGCAGACCCTTGGGGTACCAAGAGACCCAGTACTTC.

The CDR3 loop is CASSQDHQELNYGYTF. CDR3 nucleotides: TGCGCCAGCAGCCAAGATCATCAGGAACTTAACTATGGCTACACCTTC. This chain connects TRBV4-1 to TRBJ1-2, with D unresolved. The CDR3 extends over 16 amino acids. CDR1 and CDR2 from the germline V gene are MGHRA and YSYEKL. Trimming cost V 0 bases and J 1 base, with 12 bases left between them.

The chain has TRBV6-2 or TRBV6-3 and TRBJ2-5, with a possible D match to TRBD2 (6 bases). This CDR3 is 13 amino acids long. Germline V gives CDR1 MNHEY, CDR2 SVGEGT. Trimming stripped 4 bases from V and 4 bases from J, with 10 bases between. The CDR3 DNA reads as TGTGCCAGCAGTTCTAGCGTGGGAGAGACCCAGTACTTC. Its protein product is CASSSSVGETQYF.

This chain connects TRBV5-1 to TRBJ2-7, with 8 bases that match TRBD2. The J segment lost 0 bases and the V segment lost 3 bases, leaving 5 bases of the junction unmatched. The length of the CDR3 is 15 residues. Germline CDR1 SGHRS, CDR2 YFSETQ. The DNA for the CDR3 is TGCGCCAGCAGCTCCTCGCGGGGGGCCTCCTACGAGCAGTACTTC. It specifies CASSSSRGASYEQYF. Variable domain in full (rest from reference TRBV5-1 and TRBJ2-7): KAGVTQTPRYLIKTRGQQVTLSCSPISGHRSVSWYQQTPGQGLQFLFEYFSETQRNKGNFPGRFSGRQFSNSRSEMNVSTLELGDSALYLCASSSSRGASYEQYFGPGTRLTVT.

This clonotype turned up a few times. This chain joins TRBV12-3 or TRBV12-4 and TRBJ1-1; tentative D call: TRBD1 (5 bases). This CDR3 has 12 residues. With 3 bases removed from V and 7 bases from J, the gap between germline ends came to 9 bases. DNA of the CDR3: TGTGCCAGCAGTTTCTCCGGGGGTGAAGCTTTCTTT. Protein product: CASSFSGGEAFF.

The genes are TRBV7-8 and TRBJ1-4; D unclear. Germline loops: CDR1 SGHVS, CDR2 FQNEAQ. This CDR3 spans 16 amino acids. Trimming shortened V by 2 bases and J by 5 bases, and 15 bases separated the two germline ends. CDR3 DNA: TGTGCCAGCAGCTTATCTATAATGCGCCGGAATGAAAAACTGTTTTTT. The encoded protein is CASSLSIMRRNEKLFF.

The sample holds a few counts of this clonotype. In nucleotides, the CDR3 is TGTGCCAGCAGTTCCTACAGGGGCGACTCCTACAATGAGCAGTTCTTC. It encodes CASSSYRGDSYNEQFF. This rearrangement joins TRBV6-2 or TRBV6-3 to TRBJ2-1; 7 positions agree with TRBD1. Per germline, CDR1 MNHEY and CDR2 SVGEGT. J gave up 0 bases and V 4 bases, and 6 bases lay outside the gene matches. The CDR3 has 16 residues.

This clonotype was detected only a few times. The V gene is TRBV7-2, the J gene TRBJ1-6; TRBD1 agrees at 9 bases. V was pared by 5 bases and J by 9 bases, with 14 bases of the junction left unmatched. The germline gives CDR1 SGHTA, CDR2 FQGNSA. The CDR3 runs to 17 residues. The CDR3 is CASSRTGVGTAVSPLHF. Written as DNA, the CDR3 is TGTGCCAGCAGCCGGACAGGGGTCGGTACTGCTGTTTCACCCCTCCACTTT.

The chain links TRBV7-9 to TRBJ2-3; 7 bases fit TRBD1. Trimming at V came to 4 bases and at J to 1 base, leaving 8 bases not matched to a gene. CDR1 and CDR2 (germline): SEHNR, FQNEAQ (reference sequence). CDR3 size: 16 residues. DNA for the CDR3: TGTGCCAGCAGCTCAGGGCAGGGGGATCGCACAGATACGCAGTATTTT. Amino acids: CASSSGQGDRTDTQYF. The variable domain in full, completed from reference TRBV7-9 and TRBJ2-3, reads DTGVSQNPRHKITKRGQNVTFRCDPISEHNRLYWYRQTLGQGPEFLTYFQNEAQLEKSRLLSDRFSAERPKGSFSTLEIQRTEQGDSAMYLCASSSGQGDRTDTQYFGPGTRLTVL.

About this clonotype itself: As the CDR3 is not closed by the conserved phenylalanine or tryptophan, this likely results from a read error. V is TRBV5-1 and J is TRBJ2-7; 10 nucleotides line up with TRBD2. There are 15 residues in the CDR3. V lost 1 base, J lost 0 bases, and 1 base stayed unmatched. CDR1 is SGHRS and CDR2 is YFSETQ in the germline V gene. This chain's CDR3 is CASSLLAGDSYEQYL. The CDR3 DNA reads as TGCGCCAGCAGCTTGCTAGCGGGGGACTCCTACGAGCAGTACTTG.

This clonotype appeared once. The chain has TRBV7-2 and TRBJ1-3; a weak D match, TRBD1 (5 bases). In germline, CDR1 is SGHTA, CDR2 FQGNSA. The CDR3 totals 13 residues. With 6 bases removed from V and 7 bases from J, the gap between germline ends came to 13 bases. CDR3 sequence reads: CASRAWDANTIYF. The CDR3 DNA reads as TGTGCCAGCAGAGCCTGGGACGCTAACACCATATATTTT.

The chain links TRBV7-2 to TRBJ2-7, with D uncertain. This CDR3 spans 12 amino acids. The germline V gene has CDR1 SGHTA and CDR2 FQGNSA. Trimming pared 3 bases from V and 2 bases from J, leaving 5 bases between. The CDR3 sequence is CASSFLTYEQYF. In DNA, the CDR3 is TGTGCCAGCAGCTTCTTAACCTACGAGCAGTACTTC. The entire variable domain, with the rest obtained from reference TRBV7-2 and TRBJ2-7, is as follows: GAGVSQSPSNKVTEKGKDVELRCDPISGHTALYWYRQSLGQGLEFLIYFQGNSAPDKSGLPSDRFSAERTGGSVSTLTIQRTQQEDSAVYLCASSFLTYEQYFGPGTRLTVT.

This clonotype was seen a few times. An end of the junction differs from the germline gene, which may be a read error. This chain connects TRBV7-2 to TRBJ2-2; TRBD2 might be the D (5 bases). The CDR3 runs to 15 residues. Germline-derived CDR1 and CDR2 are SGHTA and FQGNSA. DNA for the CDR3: TGTGCCAGCAGCTTAAGGGCGGATGGCTCCGGGGAGCTGATTTTT. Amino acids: CASSLRADGSGELIF.

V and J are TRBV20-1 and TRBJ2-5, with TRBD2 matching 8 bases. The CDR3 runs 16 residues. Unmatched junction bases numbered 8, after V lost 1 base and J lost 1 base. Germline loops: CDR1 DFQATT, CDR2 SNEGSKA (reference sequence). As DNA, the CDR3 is TGCAGTGCTAGAGTGGGGACTAGTCGTTTCCAAGAGACCCAGTACTTC. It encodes CSARVGTSRFQETQYF.

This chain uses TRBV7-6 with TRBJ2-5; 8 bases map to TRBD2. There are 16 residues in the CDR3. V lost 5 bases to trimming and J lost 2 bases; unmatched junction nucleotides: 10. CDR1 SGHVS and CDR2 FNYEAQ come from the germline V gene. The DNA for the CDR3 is TGTGCCAGCAGCCCCGGGATAGCGGGGCGACAAGAGACCCAGTACTTC. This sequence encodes CASSPGIAGRQETQYF.

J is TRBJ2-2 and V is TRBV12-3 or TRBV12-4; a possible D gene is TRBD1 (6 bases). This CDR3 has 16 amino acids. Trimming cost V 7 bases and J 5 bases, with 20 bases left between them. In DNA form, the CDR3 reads TGTGCCAGCACCCCCTTCGAGGGGGTCGGGACCGGGGAGCTGTTTTTT. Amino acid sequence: CASTPFEGVGTGELFF.

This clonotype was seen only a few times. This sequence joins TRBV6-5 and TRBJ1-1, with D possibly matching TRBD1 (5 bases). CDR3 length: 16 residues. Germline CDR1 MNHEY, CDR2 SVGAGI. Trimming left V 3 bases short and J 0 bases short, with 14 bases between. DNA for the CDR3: TGTGCCAGCAGTTATATGGACGGGGCCATGAACACTGAAGCTTTCTTT. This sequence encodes CASSYMDGAMNTEAFF.

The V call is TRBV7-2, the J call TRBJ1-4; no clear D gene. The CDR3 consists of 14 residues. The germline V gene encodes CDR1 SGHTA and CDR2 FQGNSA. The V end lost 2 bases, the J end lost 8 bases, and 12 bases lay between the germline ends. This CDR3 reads CASSLKPAGEKLFF. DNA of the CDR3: TGTGCCAGCAGCTTAAAGCCGGCGGGAGAAAAACTGTTTTTT.

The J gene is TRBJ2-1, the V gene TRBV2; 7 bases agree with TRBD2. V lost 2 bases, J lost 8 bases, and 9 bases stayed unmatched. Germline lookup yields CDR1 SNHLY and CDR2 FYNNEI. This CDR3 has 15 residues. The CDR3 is CASSERQGGVDEQFF. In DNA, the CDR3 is TGTGCCAGCAGTGAACGGCAGGGAGGGGTGGATGAGCAGTTCTTC.

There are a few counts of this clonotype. The CDR3 reads CASSWGQGFTEAFF. DNA for the CDR3: TGTGCCAGCAGTTGGGGACAGGGGTTCACTGAAGCTTTCTTT. The chain has TRBV12-3 or TRBV12-4 and TRBJ1-1, with 10 bases lining up with TRBD1. The V gene end was trimmed by 4 bases and the J gene end by 4 bases; junction bases not matched to a gene: 3. CDR3 length: 14 amino acids.

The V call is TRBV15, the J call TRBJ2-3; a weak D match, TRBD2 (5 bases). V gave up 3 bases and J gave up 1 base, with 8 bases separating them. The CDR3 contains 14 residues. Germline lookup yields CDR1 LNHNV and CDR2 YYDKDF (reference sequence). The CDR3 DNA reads TGTGCCACCAGCAGCGGGGTCGGCACAGATACGCAGTATTTT. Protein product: CATSSGVGTDTQYF.

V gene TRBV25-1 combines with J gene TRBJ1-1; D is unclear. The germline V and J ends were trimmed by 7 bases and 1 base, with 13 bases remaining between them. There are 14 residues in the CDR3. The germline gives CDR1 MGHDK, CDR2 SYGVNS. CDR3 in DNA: TGTGCCAGCACCGGGCCGTGGGGGAACACTGAAGCTTTCTTT. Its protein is CASTGPWGNTEAFF.

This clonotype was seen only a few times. In DNA form, the CDR3 reads TGTGCCAGCAGCTTAGCAGGGACAGGGCTTAGCGAGCAGTACTTC. This encodes CASSLAGTGLSEQYF. The chain uses TRBV7-6 and TRBJ2-7, with TRBD1 matching 9 bases. CDR1 and CDR2 (germline): SGHVS, FNYEAQ. V lost 0 bases to trimming and J lost 6 bases; unmatched junction nucleotides: 6. This CDR3 is built from 15 residues.

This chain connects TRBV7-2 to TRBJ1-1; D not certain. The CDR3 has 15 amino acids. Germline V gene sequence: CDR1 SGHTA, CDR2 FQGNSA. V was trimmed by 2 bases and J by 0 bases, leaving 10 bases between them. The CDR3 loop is CASSLRAGMNTEAFF. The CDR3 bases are TGTGCCAGCAGCTTACGGGCGGGGATGAACACTGAAGCTTTCTTT.

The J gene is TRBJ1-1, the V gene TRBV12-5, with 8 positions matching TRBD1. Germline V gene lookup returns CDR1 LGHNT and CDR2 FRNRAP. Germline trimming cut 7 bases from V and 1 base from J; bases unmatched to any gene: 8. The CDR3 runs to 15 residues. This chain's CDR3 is CASALTGAPNTEAFF. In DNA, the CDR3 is TGTGCTAGTGCCTTGACAGGGGCCCCGAACACTGAAGCTTTCTTT.

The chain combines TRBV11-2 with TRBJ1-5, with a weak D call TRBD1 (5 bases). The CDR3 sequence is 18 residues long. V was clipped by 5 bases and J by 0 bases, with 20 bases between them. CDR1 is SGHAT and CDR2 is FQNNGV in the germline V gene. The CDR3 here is CASSGGEGTVNSNQPQHF. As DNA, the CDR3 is TGTGCCAGCAGCGGGGGGGAAGGGACTGTTAATAGCAATCAGCCCCAGCATTTT.

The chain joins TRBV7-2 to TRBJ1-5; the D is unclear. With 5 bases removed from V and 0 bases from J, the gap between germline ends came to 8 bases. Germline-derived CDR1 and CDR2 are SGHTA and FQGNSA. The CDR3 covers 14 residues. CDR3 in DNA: TGTGCCAGCAGCCCCTTCAGTAGCAATCAGCCCCAGCATTTT. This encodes CASSPFSSNQPQHF.

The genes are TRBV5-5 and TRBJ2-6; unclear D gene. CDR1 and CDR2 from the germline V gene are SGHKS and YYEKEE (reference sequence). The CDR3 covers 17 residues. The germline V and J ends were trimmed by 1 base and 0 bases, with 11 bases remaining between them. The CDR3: CASSLTFTPSGANVLTF. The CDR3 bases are TGTGCCAGCAGCTTGACCTTTACACCCTCTGGGGCCAACGTCCTGACTTTC.

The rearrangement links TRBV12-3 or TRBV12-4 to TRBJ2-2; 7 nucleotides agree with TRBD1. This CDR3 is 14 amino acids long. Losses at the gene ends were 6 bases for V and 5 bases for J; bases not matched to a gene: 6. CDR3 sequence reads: CASSTGERTGELFF. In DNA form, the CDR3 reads TGTGCCAGCAGCACAGGGGAACGTACCGGGGAGCTGTTTTTT.